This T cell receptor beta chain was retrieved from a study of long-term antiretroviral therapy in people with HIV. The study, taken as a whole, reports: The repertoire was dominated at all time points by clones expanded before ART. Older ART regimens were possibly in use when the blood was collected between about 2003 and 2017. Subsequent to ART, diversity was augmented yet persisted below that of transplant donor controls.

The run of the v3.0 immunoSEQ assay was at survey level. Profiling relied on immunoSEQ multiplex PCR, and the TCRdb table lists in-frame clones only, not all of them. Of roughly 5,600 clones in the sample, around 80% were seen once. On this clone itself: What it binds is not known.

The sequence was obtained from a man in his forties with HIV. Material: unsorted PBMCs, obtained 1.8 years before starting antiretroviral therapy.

The CDR3 loop reads CASSQDVELAGGSFTDTQYF. The DNA for the CDR3 is TGCGCCAGCAGCCAAGATGTGGAACTAGCGGGAGGGAGCTTCACAGATACGCAGTATTTT. The chain carries TRBV4-3 and TRBJ2-3, with 13 bases that match TRBD2. V lost 0 bases, J lost 2 bases, and 11 bases stayed unmatched. Germline V lookup: CDR1 LGHNA, CDR2 YSLEER. This CDR3 has 20 residues.